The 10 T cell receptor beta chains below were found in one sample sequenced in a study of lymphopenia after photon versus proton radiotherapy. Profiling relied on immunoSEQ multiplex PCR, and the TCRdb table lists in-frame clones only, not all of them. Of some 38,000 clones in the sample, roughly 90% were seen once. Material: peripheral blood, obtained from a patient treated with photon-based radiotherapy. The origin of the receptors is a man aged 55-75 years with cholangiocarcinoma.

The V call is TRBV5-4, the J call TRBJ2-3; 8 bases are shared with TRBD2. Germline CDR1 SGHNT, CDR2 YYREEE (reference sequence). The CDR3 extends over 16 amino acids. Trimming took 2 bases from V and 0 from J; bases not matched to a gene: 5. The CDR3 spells CASSLELAASTDTQYF. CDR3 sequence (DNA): TGTGCCAGCAGCTTAGAACTAGCGGCTAGCACAGATACGCAGTATTTT.

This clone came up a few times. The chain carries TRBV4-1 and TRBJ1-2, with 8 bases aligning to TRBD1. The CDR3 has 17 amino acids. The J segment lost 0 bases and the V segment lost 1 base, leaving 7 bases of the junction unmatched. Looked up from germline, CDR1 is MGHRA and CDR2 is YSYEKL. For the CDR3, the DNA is TGCGCCAGCAGCCAAGGCAGGGGGCAGCCGACTAACTATGGCTACACCTTC. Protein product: CASSQGRGQPTNYGYTF.

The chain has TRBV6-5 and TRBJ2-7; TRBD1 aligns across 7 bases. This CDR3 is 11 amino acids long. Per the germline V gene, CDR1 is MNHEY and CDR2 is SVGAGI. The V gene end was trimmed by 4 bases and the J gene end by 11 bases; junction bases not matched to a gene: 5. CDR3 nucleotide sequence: TGTGCCAGCAGTTGGACAGGAGTGGAGTACTTC. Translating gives CASSWTGVEYF.

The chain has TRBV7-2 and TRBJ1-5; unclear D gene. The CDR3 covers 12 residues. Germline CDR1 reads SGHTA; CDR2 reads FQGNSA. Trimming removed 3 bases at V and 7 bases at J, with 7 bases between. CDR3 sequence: CASSFAEQPQHF. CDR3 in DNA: TGTGCCAGCAGCTTTGCAGAGCAGCCCCAGCATTTT. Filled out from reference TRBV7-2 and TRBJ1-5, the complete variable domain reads GAGVSQSPSNKVTEKGKDVELRCDPISGHTALYWYRQSLGQGLEFLIYFQGNSAPDKSGLPSDRFSAERTGGSVSTLTIQRTQQEDSAVYLCASSFAEQPQHFGDGTRLSIL.

The CDR3 loop reads CASSRGTPTNYGYTF. CDR3 coding DNA: TGCGCCAGCAGCCGCGGGACACCGACTAACTATGGCTACACCTTC. The chain has TRBV5-1 and TRBJ1-2; tentative D call: TRBD1 (6 bases). CDR3 length: 15 amino acids. Germline V lookup: CDR1 SGHRS, CDR2 YFSETQ. Trimming took 4 bases from V and 0 from J, leaving 13 bases between them.

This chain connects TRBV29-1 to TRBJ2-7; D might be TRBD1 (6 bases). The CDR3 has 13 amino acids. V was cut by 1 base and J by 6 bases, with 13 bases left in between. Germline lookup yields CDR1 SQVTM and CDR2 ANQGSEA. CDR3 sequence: CSVEGQERGEQYF. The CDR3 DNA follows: TGCAGCGTTGAAGGACAGGAGCGCGGCGAGCAGTACTTC.

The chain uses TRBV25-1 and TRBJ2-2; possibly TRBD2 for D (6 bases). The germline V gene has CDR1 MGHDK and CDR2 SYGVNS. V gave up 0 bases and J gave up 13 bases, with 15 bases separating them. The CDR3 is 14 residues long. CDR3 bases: TGTGCCAGCAGTGAATACGGGACTGCGTTCCGGCTGTTTTTT. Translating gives CASSEYGTAFRLFF.

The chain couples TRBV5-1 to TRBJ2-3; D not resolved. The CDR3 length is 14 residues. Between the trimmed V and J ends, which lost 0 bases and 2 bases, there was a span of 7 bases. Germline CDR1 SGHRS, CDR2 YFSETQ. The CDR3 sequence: CASSLGLTTDTQYF. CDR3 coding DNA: TGCGCCAGCAGCTTGGGACTTACCACAGATACGCAGTATTTT.

The chain's CDR3 is CASSLSSGFNEQFF. CDR3 coding DNA: TGTGCCAGCAGCTTATCTTCTGGGTTCAATGAGCAGTTCTTC. This sequence joins TRBV13 and TRBJ2-1; no clear D gene. V was cut by 2 bases and J by 6 bases, with 11 bases left in between. In germline, CDR1 is PRHDT, CDR2 FYEKMQ (reference sequence). This CDR3 has 14 amino acids.

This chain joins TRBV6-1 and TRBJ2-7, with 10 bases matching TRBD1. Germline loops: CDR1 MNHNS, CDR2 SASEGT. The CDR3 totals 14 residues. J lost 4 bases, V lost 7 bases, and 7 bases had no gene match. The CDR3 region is CASTWDRGPYEQYF. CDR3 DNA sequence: TGTGCCAGCACTTGGGACAGGGGACCTTACGAGCAGTACTTC.